The present TCR beta chain was sequenced within a study of sequential checkpoint blockade in melanoma. As for the study in general: Patients were randomized 1:1 to nivolumab-then-ipilimumab or ipilimumab-then-nivolumab first-line.

TCRdb keeps only in-frame clones here, not all; method: immunoSEQ multiplex PCR. This sample yields about 12,000 clones, of which approximately 27% are seen a single time; 15% to 20% belongs to the top ten. The sample's treatment: randomized to nivolumab then ipilimumab (arm A) or the reverse (arm B). This clone occurred many times. What it binds is not known. The CDR3 is 16 amino acids. V dropped 3 bases and J dropped 2 bases, with 13 bases sitting between them. Germline CDR1 SGHNT, CDR2 YENEEA. Study results and caveats: T-cell fraction and clonality followed PD-L1 and CD8+ counts, not mutational load.

The chain is built from TRBV11-3 and TRBJ1-4; unclear D gene. The TCR sequence derives from a human donor with melanoma. Sequenced here: tumor tissue (inferred from file names), sampled from a patient given nivolumab and ipilimumab in sequence. CDR3 loop: CASSFRGYGTNEKLFF. In nucleotides, the CDR3 is TGTGCCAGCAGCTTCCGTGGGTACGGGACTAATGAAAAACTGTTTTTT.